This record covers a single TCR beta chain. This record comes from a study of blood T cell repertoires in COVID-19. Study information: Sites across the United States, Italy and Spain contributed samples from acute and convalescent COVID-19. PBMCs, B-cell-depleted T cells, or T cells provided the cDNA or gDNA that made up the material.

The V gene lost 9 bases and the J gene lost 6 bases, with 10 bases spanning the gap. The V gene's germline CDR1 is LNHDA and CDR2 SQIVND (reference sequence). This CDR3 region has 11 residues. Authors' methods: Estimated nucleated cell counts came from reference gene primer amplification. The method was immunoSEQ multiplex PCR; TCRdb's version includes in-frame clones alone and lacks a portion of them. V, J and clone size were drawn from that table, and D and trimming were deduced from the DNA. The sample has fewer than 110,000 clones, approximately 89% seen once. V gene TRBV19 combines with J gene TRBJ2-3; no definite D call. The sequencing sample was made of peripheral blood. The receptor was isolated from a woman younger than 45 with acute or convalescent COVID-19. The CDR3 DNA sequence: TGTGCCAGCCAGGTGGCGGATACGCAGTATTTT. It translates to CASQVADTQYF.